The 5 T cell receptor beta chains in this list originate from one sample, sequenced in a study of regulatory T cells in long-lasting Graves disease. As to time point: newly diagnosed GD, antithyroid drugs for less than 3 months. Construction of the TCR library relied on RNA isolated from PBMCs. Investigators prepared the TCR beta libraries by applying iRepertoire HTBI primers and Arm-PCR of CDR3 regions. In TCRdb, the multiplex PCR reads were re-called with MiXCR into one record per CDR3 protein. Of about 470,000 distinct CDR3 sequences listed, more than 12% are singletons. These data are also associated with another study on T cells in Graves' hyperthyroidism and ophthalmopathy.

Material: peripheral blood mononuclear cells (PBMCs), obtained at new diagnosis, from a patient treated with antithyroid drugs. All receptors derive from a young woman with Graves disease.

This rearrangement joins TRBV5-4 to TRBJ2-4; the match to TRBD2 covers 7 bases. V gave up 1 base and J gave up 0 bases; unmatched junction bases: 16. CDR1 and CDR2 (germline): SGHNT, YYREEE (reference sequence). The CDR3 covers 20 residues. The CDR3 here is CASSLWGGGSKTVAKNIQYF. The CDR3 DNA reads TGTGCCAGCAGCTTGTGGGGCGGGGGTTCCAAGACAGTAGCCAAAAACATTCAGTACTTC.

J is TRBJ1-6 and V is TRBV20-1; D uncertain. Germline V CDR1 and CDR2: DFQATT, SNEGSKA (reference sequence). The CDR3 runs to 11 residues. V was pared by 5 bases and J by 14 bases, with 13 bases between. The CDR3: CSAGSLAALHF. CDR3 DNA sequence: TGCAGTGCTGGTTCTTTGGCGGCCCTCCACTTT.

This clonotype occurred many times. The J gene is TRBJ2-1, the V gene TRBV11-2, with D hard to call. This CDR3 has 11 amino acids. Germline CDR1 SGHAT, CDR2 FQNNGV. V lost 3 bases, J lost 8 bases, and 5 bases lay in between. In nucleotides, the CDR3 is TGTGCCAGCAGCTTTGCCGATGAGCAGTTCTTC. This encodes CASSFADEQFF.

This clonotype was detected many times. The rearrangement links TRBV29-1 to TRBJ2-7, with TRBD2 matching 7 bases. The trim removed 7 bases at V and 3 bases at J, leaving 3 bases unmatched. Germline-derived CDR1 and CDR2 are SQVTM and ANQGSEA. The CDR3 has 11 amino acids. The CDR3 nucleotides are TGCAGCGGCGGGAGTGACTACGAGCAGTACTTC. It specifies CSGGSDYEQYF.

This clonotype was detected many times. V gene TRBV3-1 combines with J gene TRBJ1-1; D not certain. This CDR3 spans 16 amino acids. The V end was cut by 0 bases, the J end by 2 bases, with 13 bases between. Per germline, CDR1 LGHDT and CDR2 YNNKEL (reference sequence). CDR3 nucleotides: TGTGCCAGCAGCCAAGAAGGGAGGGCCGCTAACACTGAAGCTTTCTTT. Translation gives CASSQEGRAANTEAFF. The whole variable domain, filled in from reference TRBV3-1 and TRBJ1-1, reads DTAVSQTPKYLVTQMGNDKSIKCEQNLGHDTMYWYKQDSKKFLKIMFSYNNKELIINETVPNRFSPKSPDKAHLNLHINSLELGDSAVYFCASSQEGRAANTEAFFGQGTRLTVV.